This is a list of T cell receptor beta chains from one sample in a study of human T cells and chemical hapten exposure. TCRdb independently ran MiXCR on the RACE reads; one entry per CDR3 protein. Seen here are fewer than 50,000 distinct CDR3 sequences, around 3.8% observed once, and the top ten hold around 26%. The sequences come from whole blood, collected in connection with sensitization to the hapten diphenylcyclopropenone (DPC). These receptors originate from a man aged 50-60 years with alopecia areata. Some clones in this sample may be carry-over from other donors' samples. Each CDR3 is given without its conserved first and last residue. Size tells how often a clone was seen (once, few, many) or the class of an expanded clone, and some rows leave it out.

j_call: TRBJ2-1
clone_size: many
v_call: TRBV27
cdr3_aa: ASRTRGPYNEQF

j_call: TRBJ2-5
clone_size: many
v_call: TRBV29-1
cdr3_aa: SGTGGGETQY

j_call: TRBJ2-6
clone_size: many
v_call: TRBV27
cdr3_aa: ASSYDRAPGANVLT

j_call: TRBJ1-1
clone_size: .
v_call: TRBV5-6
cdr3_aa: ASSLGTAHTEAF

j_call: TRBJ2-7
clone_size: many
v_call: TRBV20-1
cdr3_aa: SARVSGRAYEQY

j_call: TRBJ2-3
clone_size: many
v_call: TRBV4-1
cdr3_aa: ASSRLGHRTDTQY

j_call: TRBJ2-7
clone_size: many
v_call: TRBV29-1
cdr3_aa: SVEEGQGGDYEQY

j_call: TRBJ1-1
clone_size: many
v_call: TRBV30
cdr3_aa: ACTGNTEAF

j_call: TRBJ2-3
clone_size: many
v_call: TRBV11-2
cdr3_aa: ASSLNRDGFMAPGTDTQY

j_call: TRBJ1-2
clone_size: many
v_call: TRBV20-1
cdr3_aa: SAREKGEGYGYT

j_call: TRBJ2-1
clone_size: few
v_call: TRBV11-2
cdr3_aa: ASSLDSSSGTSSYNEQF

j_call: TRBJ2-1
clone_size: many
v_call: TRBV6-1
cdr3_aa: ASSQTRGSGNEQF

j_call: TRBJ1-2
clone_size: .
v_call: TRBV12-3/TRBV12-4
cdr3_aa: ASRVEGIYGYT

j_call: TRBJ2-3
clone_size: many
v_call: TRBV3-1
cdr3_aa: ASSRVLAGGTDTQY

j_call: TRBJ1-6
clone_size: many
v_call: TRBV6-5
cdr3_aa: ASSYSREGSSPLH

j_call: TRBJ2-3
clone_size: few
v_call: TRBV5-1
cdr3_aa: ASSLAGKATDTQY

j_call: TRBJ2-3
clone_size: many
v_call: TRBV10-3
cdr3_aa: ASGTSGSITDTQY

j_call: TRBJ2-3
clone_size: .
v_call: TRBV20-1
cdr3_aa: SARRGQRGDTQY

j_call: TRBJ2-7
clone_size: many
v_call: TRBV28
cdr3_aa: ASSQGDRLREQY

j_call: TRBJ2-3
clone_size: few
v_call: TRBV6-6
cdr3_aa: ASTADSSTDTQY

j_call: TRBJ1-3
clone_size: .
v_call: TRBV6-1
cdr3_aa: ASSENLLSLSSGNTIY

j_call: TRBJ1-4
clone_size: many
v_call: TRBV13
cdr3_aa: ASSSGHTATNEKLF

j_call: TRBJ2-4
clone_size: many
v_call: TRBV5-1
cdr3_aa: ASSLAGLARNIQY

j_call: TRBJ2-1
clone_size: many
v_call: TRBV15
cdr3_aa: ATSRDGTGGNEQF

j_call: TRBJ2-3
clone_size: medium-sized
v_call: TRBV3-1
cdr3_aa: ASSQGGTDTQY

j_call: TRBJ2-3
clone_size: many
v_call: TRBV6-1
cdr3_aa: ASSRDFTDTQY

j_call: TRBJ2-7
clone_size: many
v_call: TRBV7-2
cdr3_aa: ASRLAEVYEQY

j_call: TRBJ2-4
clone_size: many
v_call: TRBV6-1
cdr3_aa: ASSESGTGRKNIQY

j_call: TRBJ1-5
clone_size: many
v_call: TRBV24-1
cdr3_aa: ATSDPPLDIQH

j_call: TRBJ2-5
clone_size: many
v_call: TRBV4-1
cdr3_aa: ASSQAPGRPQETQY

j_call: TRBJ2-7
clone_size: .
v_call: TRBV6-1
cdr3_aa: ASSGFTRDRTTYEQC

j_call: TRBJ1-1
clone_size: many
v_call: TRBV29-1
cdr3_aa: SVDPGQGGTEAF

j_call: TRBJ2-7
clone_size: medium-sized
v_call: TRBV20-1
cdr3_aa: SAGEGYEQY

j_call: TRBJ2-3
clone_size: many
v_call: TRBV28
cdr3_aa: ASSSGAMDTQY

j_call: TRBJ2-2
clone_size: many
v_call: TRBV11-3
cdr3_aa: ASQENTGELF

j_call: TRBJ1-3
clone_size: .
v_call: TRBV7-8
cdr3_aa: ASRGSGNTIY

j_call: TRBJ2-5
clone_size: many
v_call: TRBV5-6
cdr3_aa: ASRGLAEETQY

j_call: TRBJ1-5
clone_size: many
v_call: TRBV6-4
cdr3_aa: ASSGEGGQPQH

j_call: TRBJ1-6
clone_size: .
v_call: TRBV3-1
cdr3_aa: ASSHLKGQGPLH

j_call: TRBJ1-1
clone_size: many
v_call: TRBV6-5
cdr3_aa: ASSPVDGKNTEAF

j_call: TRBJ2-3
clone_size: many
v_call: TRBV29-1
cdr3_aa: SVEGLGGFTDTQY